This entry describes one T cell receptor beta chain. As yet, its antigen is unknown. Data came from immunoSEQ multiplex PCR; TCRdb stores just in-frame clones and leaves some out. The sample shows 150,000 to 200,000 clones, approximately 86% of them seen only once. The donors were members of the validation cohort, which comprised under 150 subjects and was separate from the first cohort of roughly 700 subjects. Trimming shortened V by 1 base and J by 5 bases, and 7 bases separated the two germline ends. Germline CDR1 is SGHNT and CDR2 is YYREEE (reference sequence). The CDR3 runs to 12 residues. This specimen belongs to a study of cytomegalovirus exposure and HLA in healthy donors. In the study overall: Per a later analysis, the approximately 600 first-cohort and some 130 validation repertoires shared one platform.

Study findings and constraints: According to a subsequent analysis, TCR clusters from the first cohort were inclined to appear together in the 120 or so validation repertoires.

The sample comprised PBMCs. The receptor's source is a man aged 18 to 35 in good health and CMV-seropositive. The chain combines TRBV5-4 with TRBJ2-7; no reliable D call. CDR3: CASSLTSNEQYF. DNA of the CDR3: TGTGCCAGCAGCTTGACGAGCAACGAGCAGTACTTC.